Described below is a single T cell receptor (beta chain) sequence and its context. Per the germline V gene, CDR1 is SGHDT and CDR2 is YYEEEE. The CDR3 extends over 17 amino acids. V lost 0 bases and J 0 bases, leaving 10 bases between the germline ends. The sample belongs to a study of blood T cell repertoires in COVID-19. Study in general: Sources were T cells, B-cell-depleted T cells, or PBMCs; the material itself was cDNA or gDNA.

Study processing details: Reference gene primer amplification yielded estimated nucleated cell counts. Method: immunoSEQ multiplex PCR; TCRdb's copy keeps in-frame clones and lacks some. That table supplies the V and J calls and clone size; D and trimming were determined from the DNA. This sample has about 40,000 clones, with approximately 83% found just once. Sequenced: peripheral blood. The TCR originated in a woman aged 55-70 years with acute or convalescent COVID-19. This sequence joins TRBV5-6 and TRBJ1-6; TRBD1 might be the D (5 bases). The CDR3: CASSLDPGFSYNSPLHF. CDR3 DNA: TGTGCCAGCAGCTTGGACCCAGGGTTCTCCTATAATTCACCCCTCCACTTT.